A single sample gave rise to the 3 T cell receptor beta chains below, sequenced in a study of blood T cells in healthy people across ages. The use of a sample-barcoded 5' primer and a J-beta primer mix characterized a second PCR of about 6 to 11 cycles. TCRdb reprocessed the 5' RACE reads via MiXCR and lists one record per CDR3 protein. The data contain hundreds of thousands of distinct CDR3 sequences, under 25% of them singletons. The material sequenced was blood. These receptors all stem from a man between 70 and 80 years old in good health.

This clonotype was detected a few times. The rearrangement uses TRBV5-6 and TRBJ1-5, with unresolved D. CDR1 is SGHDT and CDR2 is YYEEEE in the germline V gene. V lost 4 bases to trimming and J lost 5 bases, with 13 bases between them. The CDR3 sequence is 14 residues long. DNA of the CDR3: TGTGCCAGCAGCCCGGGTAGGGCCCATCAGCCCCAGCATTTT. It yields the protein CASSPGRAHQPQHF.

This clonotype was counted only a few times. This chain connects TRBV25-1 to TRBJ1-4, with a possible D match to TRBD1 (5 bases). Trimming left V 4 bases short and J 7 bases short, with 10 bases between. This CDR3 spans 13 amino acids. Germline V gene lookup returns CDR1 MGHDK and CDR2 SYGVNS. CDR3 nucleotide sequence: TGTGCCAGCAGTGTTGGGGCTCGTGAAAAACTGTTTTTT. This sequence encodes CASSVGAREKLFF.

This clonotype was seen more than once but under ten times. This rearrangement joins TRBV29-1 to TRBJ1-4; TRBD1 is a possible D gene (5 bases). From germline, CDR1 is SQVTM and CDR2 ANQGSEA. This CDR3 comprises 15 residues. The V and J ends lost 0 bases and 1 base respectively, with 9 bases between them. CDR3 coding DNA: TGCAGCGTTGAAGATGGGGGGGTAACTAATGAAAAACTGTTTTTT. Its translation: CSVEDGGVTNEKLFF.